This record covers a single TCR beta chain. TCRdb used MiXCR to reprocess the RT-PCR reads, holding one entry per CDR3 protein. The table has roughly 940,000 distinct CDR3 sequences, roughly 18% seen once; the top ten hold 5.5% to 6.5%. This specimen belongs to a study of patients and donors after allogeneic stem cell transplantation. This CDR3 has 15 amino acids. V dropped 0 bases and J dropped 8 bases, with 14 bases sitting between them. CDR1 SGHRS and CDR2 YFSETQ come from the germline V gene. The sequence was collected from a human donor who was either an allogeneic HSCT recipient or a stem cell or donor lymphocyte infusion donor (not recorded which). It is not recorded whose cells these are; they may come from a transplant donor. Sequencing was carried out using blood, either unsorted or a sorted T cell fraction (not recorded which). The chain joins TRBV5-1 to TRBJ1-4; D perhaps matches TRBD1 (6 bases). CDR3 amino acids: CASSLVGAGEEKLFF. The CDR3 DNA is TGCGCCAGCAGCTTGGTGGGGGCAGGGGAAGAAAAACTGTTTTTT.